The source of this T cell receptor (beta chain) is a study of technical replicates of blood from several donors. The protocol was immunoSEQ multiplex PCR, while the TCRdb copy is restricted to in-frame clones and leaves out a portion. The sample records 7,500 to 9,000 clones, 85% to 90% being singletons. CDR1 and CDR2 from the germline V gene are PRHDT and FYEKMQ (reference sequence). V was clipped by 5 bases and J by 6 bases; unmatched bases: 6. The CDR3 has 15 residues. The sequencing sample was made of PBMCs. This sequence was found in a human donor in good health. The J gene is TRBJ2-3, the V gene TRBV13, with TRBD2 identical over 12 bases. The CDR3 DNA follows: TGTGCCAGCAGCCTTAGACTAGCGGGAGTGGATACGCAGTATTTT. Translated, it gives CASSLRLAGVDTQYF. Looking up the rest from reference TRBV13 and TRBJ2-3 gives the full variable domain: AAGVIQSPRHLIKEKRETATLKCYPIPRHDTVYWYQQGPGQDPQFLISFYEKMQSDKGSIPDRFSAQQFSDYHSELNMSSLELGDSALYFCASSLRLAGVDTQYFGPGTRLTVL.